One and the same sample provided the 10 T cell receptor beta chains below, sequenced in a study of OX40 agonist ivuxolimab in advanced cancers. Libraries were constructed by the immunoSEQ multiplex PCR assay. Not all clones reach the TCRdb copy of this immuneACCESS table, which keeps in-frame sequences only. Checked studies attribute under half of the gap to unresolved V genes and leave the rest unexplained. The sample yields roughly 92,000 clones; about 84% were counted once. Roughly 5% of the sample belongs to the ten largest clones. Sequenced material: CD4+ or CD8+ T cells sorted from blood, taken in a trial of the OX40 agonist ivuxolimab. The receptor set was obtained from an adult with an advanced solid tumor such as melanoma, head and neck, liver or kidney cancer.

The J gene is TRBJ1-1, the V gene TRBV6-5, with TRBD1 matching 10 bases. Germline values: CDR1 MNHEY, CDR2 SVGAGI. Unmatched junction bases numbered 1, after V lost 2 bases and J lost 4 bases. CDR3 length equals 14 residues. The CDR3 region has the DNA TGTGCCAGCAGTTACCGGGACAGGGGCACTGAAGCTTTCTTT. This sequence encodes CASSYRDRGTEAFF.

This chain uses TRBV28 with TRBJ2-7; tentatively, D is TRBD2 (6 bases). Looked up from germline, CDR1 is MDHEN and CDR2 is SYDVKM. With 2 bases removed from V and 4 bases from J, the gap between germline ends came to 15 bases. This CDR3 comprises 15 residues. The CDR3 DNA reads TGTGCCAGCAGTTTACGAGCGGGTGGGGTTTACGAGCAGTACTTC. It encodes CASSLRAGGVYEQYF.

This chain connects TRBV29-1 to TRBJ1-1, with a possible D match to TRBD1 (6 bases). From germline, CDR1 is SQVTM and CDR2 ANQGSEA. Trimming removed 1 base at V and 4 bases at J, with 7 bases between. The CDR3 runs 12 residues. The CDR3 here is CSVEVGATEAFF. The CDR3 DNA follows: TGCAGCGTTGAAGTGGGGGCCACTGAAGCTTTCTTT.

The chain's CDR3 is CASSQGDSTDTQYF. The CDR3 DNA reads TGTGCCAGCAGCCAAGGGGACAGCACAGATACGCAGTATTTT. This chain links TRBV14 with TRBJ2-3; TRBD1 or TRBD2 may be the D gene (5 bases each). V was trimmed by 1 base and J by 0 bases, leaving 5 bases between them. CDR1 is SGHDN, CDR2 FVKESK, per germline. The CDR3 is 14 residues long.

V usage is TRBV2 and J usage is TRBJ2-1; D is ambiguous. V lost 4 bases and J 0 bases, leaving 10 bases between the germline ends. Germline values: CDR1 SNHLY, CDR2 FYNNEI. This CDR3 has 15 amino acids. The CDR3 nucleotides are TGTGCCAGCAGTGGGAACTCTGCCTCCTACAATGAGCAGTTCTTC. Its protein product is CASSGNSASYNEQFF.

The chain combines TRBV29-1 with TRBJ2-1; D unresolved. The V end was cut by 3 bases, the J end by 7 bases, with 19 bases between. From germline, CDR1 is SQVTM and CDR2 ANQGSEA. This CDR3 contains 15 residues. The CDR3 DNA is TGCAGCGTTGACCCCCTCCGAAGCCTAAGGAATGAGCAGTTCTTC. Protein: CSVDPLRSLRNEQFF.

The chain uses TRBV7-6 and TRBJ2-7; D ambiguous. Trimming stripped 5 bases from V and 0 bases from J, with 11 bases between. The CDR3 runs 14 residues. Per germline, CDR1 SGHVS and CDR2 FNYEAQ. Here the CDR3 DNA reads TGTGCCAGCAGCCCACGCGGCAGCTCCTACGAGCAGTACTTC. Translating it yields CASSPRGSSYEQYF.

This clone has just one count. DNA for the CDR3: TGTGCCAGTAGTATTCAGGGACGGGAGGCCCCCATCTACGAGCAGTACTTC. It yields the protein CASSIQGREAPIYEQYF. The chain employs TRBV19 and TRBJ2-5, with 7 bases matching TRBD2. The end of the DNA fits TRBJ2-7 better, so the J call may be wrong. CDR3 length: 17 amino acids. Germline CDR1 LNHDA, CDR2 SQIVND (reference sequence).

This clone was detected a few times. The chain carries TRBV7-8 and TRBJ1-1; TRBD1 agrees at 7 bases. In germline, CDR1 is SGHVS, CDR2 FQNEAQ. CDR3 length equals 13 residues. J lost 2 bases, V lost 10 bases, and 7 bases had no gene match. Written as DNA, the CDR3 is TGTGCCACCCGGACAGGCAGAAACACTGAAGCTTTCTTT. Translated: CATRTGRNTEAFF.

This clone has just one count. The chain has TRBV7-9 and TRBJ1-1; D gene ambiguous. The CDR3 spans 15 residues. The germline V gene has CDR1 SEHNR and CDR2 FQNEAQ (reference sequence). Trimming stripped 0 bases from V and 0 bases from J, with 8 bases between. CDR3: CASSLARTLNTEAFF. For the CDR3, the DNA is TGTGCCAGCAGCTTAGCAAGAACCCTGAACACTGAAGCTTTCTTT.